The 26 T cell receptor beta chains reported below all come from one sample, sequenced in a study of blood T cell repertoires in COVID-19 (TCRdb year 2020). Preparation of the library involved the immunoSEQ multiplex PCR assay. TCRdb re-hosts the immuneACCESS table, in-frame sequences only. Its copies lack some clones; in the studies checked, an unresolved V gene accounts for under half of them, and the cause for the rest is not known. This sample has 90,000 to 120,000 clones in its table, and approximately 90% of those were observed once. 1% to 1.5% of the sample is in the top ten clones. Sequences were obtained from peripheral blood. The receptors were gathered from a woman aged 25 to 39 with acute or convalescent COVID-19.

The DNA of the CDR3 is TGTGCCAGCAGTTTTGGGACTAGTCCGTGTTTCTTC. This sequence encodes CASSFGTSPCFF. The chain carries TRBV12-3 or TRBV12-4 and TRBJ2-1; 8 bases align to TRBD2. Trimming took 3 bases from V and 16 from J; bases not matched to a gene: 8. The CDR3 has 12 amino acids.

This chain joins TRBV27 and TRBJ1-4; TRBD1 is a possible D gene (5 bases). Germline V gene data show CDR1 as MNHEY and CDR2 as SMNVEV (reference sequence). The CDR3 length is 17 residues. Trimming cost V 0 bases and J 1 base, with 12 bases left between them. CDR3 bases: TGTGCCAGCAGTTTATCTCGGCAGGGAATAACTAATGAAAAACTGTTTTTT. Translated: CASSLSRQGITNEKLFF.

The CDR3 spells CASSWGTGPYGYTF. The CDR3 DNA follows: TGTGCCAGCAGCTGGGGGACAGGCCCTTATGGCTACACCTTC. The chain links TRBV7-2 to TRBJ1-2, with 8 nucleotides matching TRBD1. This CDR3 spans 14 amino acids. With V trimmed by 4 bases and J by 5 bases, 6 bases remained unmatched. Germline CDR1 reads SGHTA; CDR2 reads FQGNSA.

The gene calls are TRBV11-3 and TRBJ2-1; possible D gene TRBD1, 6 bases. Per germline, CDR1 SGHNT and CDR2 YENEEA. The CDR3 is made up of 17 amino acids. The V end was cut by 1 base, the J end by 0 bases, with 13 bases between. CDR3 amino acids: CASSLGQADLSYNEQFF. The CDR3, as DNA: TGTGCCAGCAGCTTAGGACAGGCGGACCTCTCCTACAATGAGCAGTTCTTC.

DNA of the CDR3: TGTGCCAGCAGCTTAGACGGAGCTGAAGCTTTCTTT. Amino acids: CASSLDGAEAFF. The chain recombines TRBV7-9 with TRBJ1-1; no clear D gene. The germline gives CDR1 SEHNR, CDR2 FQNEAQ (reference sequence). Deletions cut 1 base from V and 6 bases from J, with 6 bases between. The CDR3 sequence is 12 residues long.

The chain recombines TRBV18 with TRBJ1-1; D gene ambiguous. Germline loops: CDR1 KGHSH, CDR2 LQKENI. Between the trimmed V and J ends, which lost 2 bases and 5 bases, there was a span of 15 bases. The CDR3 extends over 15 amino acids. The CDR3 region is CASSPSRGVLTEAFF. The DNA of the CDR3 is TGTGCCAGCTCACCAAGTAGAGGTGTACTGACTGAAGCTTTCTTT.

The genes are TRBV7-9 and TRBJ2-7; 10 bases are shared with TRBD2. Germline values: CDR1 SEHNR, CDR2 FQNEAQ (reference sequence). The CDR3 is 14 amino acids. With V trimmed by 4 bases and J by 6 bases, 6 bases remained unmatched. The CDR3 DNA sequence: TGTGCCAGCAGCTGGAGCTCTAGCGGGAGCGAGCAGTACTTC. It yields the protein CASSWSSSGSEQYF.

The chain employs TRBV11-2 and TRBJ2-7, with 7 bases that match TRBD2. Trimming cost V 0 bases and J 6 bases; bases outside gene matches: 8. The CDR3 runs 15 residues. Germline V gene sequence: CDR1 SGHAT, CDR2 FQNNGV. The CDR3 loop reads CASSLEGRVGGEQYF. CDR3 nucleotides: TGTGCCAGCAGCTTAGAGGGGAGGGTCGGTGGCGAGCAGTACTTC.

The table lists this clone with a count of one. The genes are TRBV2 and TRBJ2-7, with a weak D call TRBD2 (5 bases). Trimming removed 6 bases at V and 6 bases at J, with 18 bases between. The CDR3 totals 14 residues. The germline V gene has CDR1 SNHLY and CDR2 FYNNEI. CDR3 bases: TGTGCCAGCAGGGTAGGAGGAGTTCTGGGCGAGCAGTACTTC. It specifies CASRVGGVLGEQYF.

This chain joins TRBV6-5 and TRBJ2-7; weak D call: TRBD1 (6 bases). The CDR3 loop spans 14 amino acids. CDR1 and CDR2 (germline): MNHEY, SVGAGI. Trimming removed 6 bases at V and 3 bases at J, with 15 bases between. CDR3 loop: CASSPPGHLYEQYF. CDR3 in DNA: TGTGCCAGCAGCCCGCCGGGACATCTCTACGAGCAGTACTTC.

The chain joins TRBV6-5 to TRBJ2-7; D is unclear. Trimming took 6 bases from V and 2 from J, leaving 11 bases between them. Germline values: CDR1 MNHEY, CDR2 SVGAGI. This CDR3 has 13 residues. For the CDR3, the DNA is TGTGCCAGCAGATCAAATACACCCTACGAGCAGTACTTC. Amino acid sequence: CASRSNTPYEQYF.

V and J are TRBV19 and TRBJ2-4; D ambiguous. V was shortened by 8 bases and J by 6 bases, with 11 bases between the two germline ends. The CDR3 spans 12 residues. The germline V gene has CDR1 LNHDA and CDR2 SQIVND (reference sequence). CDR3 sequence: CASASPGNIQYF. The CDR3 DNA follows: TGTGCCAGTGCCTCGCCGGGAAACATTCAGTACTTC. Full variable domain (missing parts from reference TRBV19 and TRBJ2-4): DGGITQSPKYLFRKEGQNVTLSCEQNLNHDAMYWYRQDPGQGLRLIYYSQIVNDFQKGDIAEGYSVSREKKESFPLTVTSAQKNPTAFYLCASASPGNIQYFGAGTRLSVL.

This chain uses TRBV5-1 with TRBJ2-1, with D perhaps TRBD2 (5 bases). Between the trimmed V and J ends, which lost 5 bases and 1 base, there was a span of 7 bases. The CDR3 is made up of 13 amino acids. The V gene's germline CDR1 is SGHRS and CDR2 YFSETQ. CDR3 region: CASSRGSYNEQFF. The CDR3 DNA sequence: TGCGCCAGCAGTCGGGGTTCCTACAATGAGCAGTTCTTC.

This rearrangement joins TRBV19 to TRBJ2-7; weak D call: TRBD1 (6 bases). V lost 5 bases to trimming and J lost 0 bases, with 23 bases between them. The CDR3 runs to 18 residues. Germline lookup yields CDR1 LNHDA and CDR2 SQIVND (reference sequence). DNA for the CDR3: TGTGCCAGTAGTTCTTACCCGACTACGACAGGAAGCTCCTACGAGCAGTACTTC. It codes for CASSSYPTTTGSSYEQYF.

A note on this clone: Sequence at one end of the junction differs from germline and may be a read error. The chain is built from TRBV6-5 and TRBJ1-2, with D maybe TRBD1 (6 bases). Germline V gene sequence: CDR1 MNHEY, CDR2 SVGAGI. The length of the CDR3 is 13 residues. The CDR3 loop is CASRFRGNSGYTF. The CDR3 DNA reads TGTGCCAGCAGATTCAGGGGCAACTCTGGCTACACCTTC.

The rearrangement uses TRBV7-2 and TRBJ2-7, with D perhaps matching TRBD1 (5 bases). Trimming pared 5 bases from V and 5 bases from J, leaving 16 bases between. Per germline, CDR1 SGHTA and CDR2 FQGNSA. This CDR3 spans 14 amino acids. In DNA, the CDR3 is TGTGCCAGCAGCATGGACAACTATCGCCACGAGCAGTACTTC. It translates to CASSMDNYRHEQYF.

This chain links TRBV5-1 with TRBJ2-5, with 9 bases identical to TRBD2. The CDR3 has 16 residues. V lost 0 bases, J lost 5 bases, and 8 bases stayed unmatched. Germline CDR1 is SGHRS and CDR2 is YFSETQ. CDR3 loop: CASSLELAGARETQYF. In DNA, the CDR3 is TGCGCCAGCAGCTTGGAATTAGCGGGAGCACGGGAGACCCAGTACTTC.

J is TRBJ1-1 and V is TRBV19; TRBD1 aligns across 7 bases. CDR3 size: 13 residues. Trimming removed 3 bases from V and 8 bases from J; junction bases left unmatched: 6. CDR1 and CDR2 (germline): LNHDA, SQIVND (reference sequence). The CDR3 reads CASSIPRQGEAFF. The CDR3, as DNA: TGTGCCAGTAGTATCCCGAGACAGGGCGAAGCTTTCTTT.

For this clone: This CDR3 is also generated by other DNA sequences in the sample. This chain links TRBV7-8 with TRBJ1-1, with TRBD1 as a possible D gene (5 bases). The CDR3 extends over 12 amino acids. Deletions cut 5 bases from V and 4 bases from J, with 8 bases between. The germline gives CDR1 SGHVS, CDR2 FQNEAQ. CDR3 DNA sequence: TGTGCCAGCAGCCCCGGGGGCACTGAAGCTTTCTTT. It translates to CASSPGGTEAFF.

The rearrangement joins TRBV30 to TRBJ1-2; weak D call: TRBD1 (5 bases). The germline gives CDR1 GTSNPN, CDR2 SVGIG (reference sequence). Trimming pared 3 bases from V and 3 bases from J, leaving 11 bases between. The CDR3 consists of 13 residues. The CDR3 coding sequence is TGTGCCTGGAGCGCCACCAGGGACTATGGCTACACCTTC. Protein product: CAWSATRDYGYTF.

The gene calls are TRBV4-3 and TRBJ2-2, with TRBD2 as a possible D gene (6 bases). Germline V gives CDR1 LGHNA, CDR2 YSLEER. This CDR3 region has 17 residues. The V and J ends lost 0 bases and 4 bases respectively, with 15 bases between them. This CDR3 is CASSQDMGGSGTGELFF. Here the CDR3 DNA reads TGCGCCAGCAGCCAAGATATGGGGGGTTCGGGCACCGGGGAGCTGTTTTTT.

The chain uses TRBV29-1 and TRBJ2-3, with 12 bases that match TRBD2. V lost 4 bases, J lost 6 bases, and 11 bases stayed unmatched. Germline V gives CDR1 SQVTM, CDR2 ANQGSEA. The CDR3 is 16 residues long. Here the CDR3 DNA reads TGCAGCGTTGGGAGGGCTAGCGGGGGGGCTACGGATACGCAGTATTTT. This gives the protein CSVGRASGGATDTQYF.

The chain couples TRBV9 to TRBJ1-2, with TRBD1 matching over 7 bases. V lost 4 bases to trimming and J lost 0 bases; unmatched junction nucleotides: 15. In germline, CDR1 is SGDLS, CDR2 YYNGEE. The CDR3 runs 18 residues. DNA for the CDR3: TGTGCCAGCAGCCCCAGGCCACGGGACAGACAAGCTAACTATGGCTACACCTTC. It codes for CASSPRPRDRQANYGYTF. The full variable domain, completed using reference TRBV9 and TRBJ1-2, is DSGVTQTPKHLITATGQRVTLRCSPRSGDLSVYWYQQSLDQGLQFLIQYYNGEERAKGNILERFSAQQFPDLHSELNLSSLELGDSALYFCASSPRPRDRQANYGYTFGSGTRLTVV.

The chain is built from TRBV7-3 and TRBJ1-1, with a possible D match to TRBD1 (5 bases). Trimming removed 5 bases at V and 5 bases at J, with 12 bases between. The CDR3 spans 13 residues. The germline V gene encodes CDR1 SGHTA and CDR2 FQGTGA. For the CDR3, the DNA is TGTGCCAGCAGCGCCGGGAGGGGAACTGAAGCTTTCTTT. It is translated as CASSAGRGTEAFF.

This clone was seen just once. The CDR3 protein is CAWMRNIQETQYF. The CDR3, as DNA: TGTGCCTGGATGAGGAACATACAAGAGACCCAGTACTTC. The chain recombines TRBV30 with TRBJ2-5, with no clear D. Germline V gives CDR1 GTSNPN, CDR2 SVGIG (reference sequence). CDR3 length equals 13 residues. V lost 4 bases and J 2 bases, leaving 11 bases between the germline ends.

The rearrangement links TRBV6-5 to TRBJ1-2, with D maybe TRBD1 (5 bases). V shed 7 bases and J shed 4 bases, with 10 bases lying between them. Germline-derived CDR1 and CDR2 are MNHEY and SVGAGI. The CDR3 contains 12 residues. CDR3: CASMRGSYGYTF. The CDR3 nucleotides read TGTGCCAGCATGCGGGGGTCCTATGGCTACACCTTC.